The 11 T cell receptor beta chains below were found in one sample sequenced in a study of identical twins. One entry per CDR3 protein, called by TCRdb with MiXCR from the 5' RACE reads. The sample includes some 1,700,000 distinct CDR3 sequences, about 32% of them seen just once. What was sequenced was cord blood. These receptor sequences come from a newborn girl in good health.

This clonotype has at least ten counts. V gene TRBV12-3 or TRBV12-4 combines with J gene TRBJ2-3; D not certain. The V and J ends lost 6 bases and 2 bases respectively, with 6 bases between them. The CDR3 contains 12 residues. Here the CDR3 DNA reads TGTGCCAGCAGCCGGACCACAGATACGCAGTATTTT. Its protein product is CASSRTTDTQYF.

V is TRBV20-1 and J is TRBJ1-6; D unclear. The CDR3 consists of 14 residues. V lost 1 base and J 9 bases, leaving 13 bases between the germline ends. CDR1 and CDR2 (germline): DFQATT, SNEGSKA (reference sequence). The CDR3 DNA is TGCAGTGCTAGAGGTGAGATCAACCCTTCACCCCTCCACTTT. Translated, it gives CSARGEINPSPLHF.

The V gene is TRBV19, the J gene TRBJ1-2; D is unresolved. With 7 bases removed from V and 4 bases from J, the gap between germline ends came to 13 bases. The CDR3 consists of 13 residues. Germline V gene data show CDR1 as LNHDA and CDR2 as SQIVND (reference sequence). CDR3 amino acids: CASTYGLSYGYTF. The CDR3 DNA reads as TGTGCCAGTACCTATGGGCTCTCCTATGGCTACACCTTC.

The chain has TRBV3-1 and TRBJ2-1, with 11 bases fitting TRBD2. Germline V CDR1 and CDR2: LGHDT, YNNKEL (reference sequence). This CDR3 is 19 amino acids long. V lost 0 bases to trimming and J lost 1 base; unmatched junction nucleotides: 8. The chain's CDR3 is CASSQDLIAGGLSYNEQFF. DNA for the CDR3: TGTGCCAGCAGCCAAGATCTTATAGCGGGAGGGTTGTCCTACAATGAGCAGTTCTTC.

This clonotype was found a few times. This sequence joins TRBV18 and TRBJ2-7, with D uncertain. Germline assignment: CDR1 KGHSH and CDR2 LQKENI. The CDR3 runs 13 residues. Trimming stripped 0 bases from V and 6 bases from J, with 9 bases between. The CDR3 DNA reads TGTGCCAGCTCACCACCAGGGATTGGCGAGCAGTACTTC. Encoded protein: CASSPPGIGEQYF.

The chain employs TRBV6-5 and TRBJ2-4; the match to TRBD2 covers 12 bases. The last part of the DNA fits TRBJ2-7 better; the J call may be wrong. Per the germline V gene, CDR1 is MNHEY and CDR2 is SVGAGI. This CDR3 has 19 amino acids. CDR3 in amino acids: CASSYRRTSGISEVDEQYF. The DNA of the CDR3 is TGTGCCAGCAGTTACAGGAGGACTAGCGGGATCTCCGAGGTAGACGAGCAGTACTTC.

The rearrangement joins TRBV5-1 to TRBJ2-1; no definite D call. Germline CDR1 SGHRS, CDR2 YFSETQ. CDR3 length equals 15 residues. The ends were cut back, 0 bases at V and 6 bases at J, with 13 bases in the middle. CDR3 protein: CASSLVASPPNEQFF. CDR3 in DNA: TGCGCCAGCAGCTTGGTGGCCTCCCCACCCAATGAGCAGTTCTTC.

This clonotype has a single count. Here the CDR3 DNA reads TGTGCCAGCAGCTTAGTAGCGGGGTGGCTTCAAGAGACCCAGTACTTC. Its protein is CASSLVAGWLQETQYF. The gene calls are TRBV7-2 and TRBJ2-5, with 8 bases aligning to TRBD2. CDR1 is SGHTA and CDR2 is FQGNSA in the germline V gene. The CDR3 extends over 16 amino acids. V lost 1 base to trimming and J lost 2 bases; unmatched junction nucleotides: 6.

This clonotype showed up just a few times. At one end the junction does not follow the germline gene, possibly because of a read error. This chain links TRBV7-7 with TRBJ2-1; the D is unclear. The CDR3 totals 13 residues. Germline V lookup: CDR1 SSHAT, CDR2 FNYEAQ (reference sequence). The CDR3 sequence: CASSLNWDNEQFF. CDR3 nucleotides: TGTGCTAGCAGCTTGAACTGGGACAATGAGCAGTTCTTC.

The V gene is TRBV20-1, the J gene TRBJ1-5; D is possibly TRBD1 (5 bases). CDR1 and CDR2 (germline): DFQATT, SNEGSKA (reference sequence). The CDR3 sequence is 15 residues long. Trimming took 6 bases from V and 2 from J, leaving 17 bases between them. In nucleotides, the CDR3 is TGCAGTGCCTTAGACTCAGCGGGGGGCAATCAGCCCCAGCATTTT. This encodes CSALDSAGGNQPQHF.

The chain combines TRBV4-1 with TRBJ2-1; TRBD1 agrees at 7 bases. Per germline, CDR1 MGHRA and CDR2 YSYEKL. V gave up 3 bases and J gave up 12 bases; unmatched junction bases: 8. CDR3 length equals 13 residues. The CDR3: CASSHRAGTAQFF. CDR3 coding DNA: TGCGCCAGCAGCCACCGCGCTGGGACAGCGCAGTTCTTC.